The entry below describes one TCR beta chain. Its antigen is currently unknown. Next came a second PCR, run for about 6 to 11 cycles, which used a sample-barcoded 5' primer along with a J-beta primer mix. TCRdb independently ran MiXCR on the 5' RACE reads; one entry per CDR3 protein. This table has 700,000 or so distinct CDR3 sequences, over 20% appearing once. The data stem from a study of blood T cells in healthy people across ages. The wider study: Capture by template switching was about one barcoded beta molecule per two T cells.

Whole-study results and caveats: The CMV status of each donor remained undetermined, and this could have confounded shifts in expanded clonotypes.

Source material: blood. The clonotype was recovered from a man in his sixties or seventies in good health.

The CDR3 sequence is CASSVATGQSNYGYTF. CDR3 DNA: TGTGCCAGCAGCGTAGCTACGGGGCAGTCTAACTATGGCTACACCTTC. The chain joins TRBV9 to TRBJ1-2; tentatively, D is TRBD1 (5 bases). The germline CDR1 and CDR2 sequences are SGDLS and YYNGEE. The CDR3 loop spans 16 amino acids. V was trimmed by 0 bases and J by 0 bases, leaving 12 bases between them.